Presented here are 3 T cell receptor beta chains from one specimen sequenced in a study of spatial heterogeneity in lung cancer. Study-level findings and limits: Mutation tallies in tumors tracked expanded intratumoral alpha and beta TCR counts.

Time point defined: sample taken at primary tumor resection. In TCRdb, the 5' RACE reads were re-called with MiXCR into one record per CDR3 protein. The table has 9,500 to 12,000 distinct CDR3 sequences, 6.5% to 8.5% seen once. Their antigen targets remain unknown. The sequenced sample was lung tumor tissue, obtained at surgery. Receptor source: a female donor with early-stage non-small cell lung cancer.

This clonotype was found many times. As an off-target read in a library built for alpha chains, this beta chain has a frequency of little significance. J is TRBJ2-7 and V is TRBV5-4, with D possibly TRBD2 on 7 matching bases. V shed 3 bases and J shed 3 bases, with 16 bases lying between them. The germline V gene has CDR1 SGHNT and CDR2 YYREEE (reference sequence). The CDR3 consists of 15 residues. CDR3 sequence: CASSSLRGPDYEQYF. As DNA, the CDR3 is TGTGCCAGCAGCTCGCTGCGGGGGCCAGACTACGAGCAGTACTTC.

The sample holds many counts of this clonotype. Being off target in a library aimed at alpha chains, this beta chain has a size of little meaning. The gene calls are TRBV20-1 and TRBJ2-3, with D perhaps being TRBD1 or TRBD2 (5 bases each). The germline gives CDR1 DFQATT, CDR2 SNEGSKA (reference sequence). The CDR3 totals 13 residues. V was clipped by 6 bases and J by 1 base, with 11 bases between them. CDR3 sequence reads: CSAGESGTDTQYF. The CDR3 coding sequence is TGCAGTGCAGGGGAGTCAGGCACAGATACGCAGTATTTT.

About this clonotype itself: This beta chain represents an off-target read in a library built for alpha chains; its size is of limited meaning. This sequence joins TRBV3-1 and TRBJ2-5; tentative D call: TRBD2 (5 bases). Germline assignment: CDR1 LGHDT and CDR2 YNNKEL (reference sequence). The CDR3 totals 12 residues. The germline V and J ends were trimmed by 2 bases and 4 bases, with 5 bases remaining between them. This CDR3 is CASSQRGETQYF. In DNA form, the CDR3 reads TGTGCCAGCAGCCAACGGGGAGAGACCCAGTACTTC.